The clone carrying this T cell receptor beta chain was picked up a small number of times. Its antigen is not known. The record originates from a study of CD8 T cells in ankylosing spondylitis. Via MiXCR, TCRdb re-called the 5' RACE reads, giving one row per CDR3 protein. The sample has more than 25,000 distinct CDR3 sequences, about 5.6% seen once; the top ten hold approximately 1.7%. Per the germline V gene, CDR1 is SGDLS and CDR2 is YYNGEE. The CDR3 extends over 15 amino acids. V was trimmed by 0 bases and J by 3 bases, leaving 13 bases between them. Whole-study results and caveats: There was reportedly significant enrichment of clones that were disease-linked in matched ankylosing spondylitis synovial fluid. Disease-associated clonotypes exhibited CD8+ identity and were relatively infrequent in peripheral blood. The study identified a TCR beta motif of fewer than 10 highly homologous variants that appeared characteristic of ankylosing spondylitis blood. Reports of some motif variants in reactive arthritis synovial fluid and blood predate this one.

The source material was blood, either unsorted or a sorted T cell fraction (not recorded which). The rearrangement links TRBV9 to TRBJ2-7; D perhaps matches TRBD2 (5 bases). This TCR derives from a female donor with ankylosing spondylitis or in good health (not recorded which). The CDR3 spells CASSVDGGSHYEQYF. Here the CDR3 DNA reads TGTGCCAGCAGCGTAGATGGCGGGTCCCACTACGAGCAGTACTTC.